This T cell receptor beta chain derives from a study of a mutant IDH1 vaccine in newly diagnosed glioma. Looking at the study overall: The sex distribution of treated patients was 62.5% male and roughly 38% female, with a mean age of 40.4 years. Therapy received beforehand was radiotherapy, temozolomide, or both, with most patients given both.

Assay: immunoSEQ multiplex PCR; the TCRdb copy retains only in-frame clones and omits some. The table has about 40,000 clones, about four fifths seen once. Details on this clone: Its specificity is not known.

Time point reported: week 11, during vaccination. Topical imiquimod accompanied each vaccine dose, which consisted of 300 ug of mutant IDH1 20-mer peptide. The CDR3 is 16 residues long. The ends lost 0 bases at V and 2 bases at J; junction bases unmatched: 5. From germline, CDR1 is SGDLS and CDR2 YYNGEE. The chain combines TRBV9 with TRBJ2-5, with 9 bases matching TRBD2. The sample consisted of peripheral blood mononuclear cells (PBMCs), taken from a glioma patient whose treatment included an IDH1 peptide vaccine. This sequence originates from a woman between 25 and 40 years old with glioma. Some clones in this sample may be carry-over from other donors' samples. The CDR3, as DNA: TGTGCCAGCAGCGTAGGCAGCGGGAGGCCACAAGAGACCCAGTACTTC. Translating it yields CASSVGSGRPQETQYF.